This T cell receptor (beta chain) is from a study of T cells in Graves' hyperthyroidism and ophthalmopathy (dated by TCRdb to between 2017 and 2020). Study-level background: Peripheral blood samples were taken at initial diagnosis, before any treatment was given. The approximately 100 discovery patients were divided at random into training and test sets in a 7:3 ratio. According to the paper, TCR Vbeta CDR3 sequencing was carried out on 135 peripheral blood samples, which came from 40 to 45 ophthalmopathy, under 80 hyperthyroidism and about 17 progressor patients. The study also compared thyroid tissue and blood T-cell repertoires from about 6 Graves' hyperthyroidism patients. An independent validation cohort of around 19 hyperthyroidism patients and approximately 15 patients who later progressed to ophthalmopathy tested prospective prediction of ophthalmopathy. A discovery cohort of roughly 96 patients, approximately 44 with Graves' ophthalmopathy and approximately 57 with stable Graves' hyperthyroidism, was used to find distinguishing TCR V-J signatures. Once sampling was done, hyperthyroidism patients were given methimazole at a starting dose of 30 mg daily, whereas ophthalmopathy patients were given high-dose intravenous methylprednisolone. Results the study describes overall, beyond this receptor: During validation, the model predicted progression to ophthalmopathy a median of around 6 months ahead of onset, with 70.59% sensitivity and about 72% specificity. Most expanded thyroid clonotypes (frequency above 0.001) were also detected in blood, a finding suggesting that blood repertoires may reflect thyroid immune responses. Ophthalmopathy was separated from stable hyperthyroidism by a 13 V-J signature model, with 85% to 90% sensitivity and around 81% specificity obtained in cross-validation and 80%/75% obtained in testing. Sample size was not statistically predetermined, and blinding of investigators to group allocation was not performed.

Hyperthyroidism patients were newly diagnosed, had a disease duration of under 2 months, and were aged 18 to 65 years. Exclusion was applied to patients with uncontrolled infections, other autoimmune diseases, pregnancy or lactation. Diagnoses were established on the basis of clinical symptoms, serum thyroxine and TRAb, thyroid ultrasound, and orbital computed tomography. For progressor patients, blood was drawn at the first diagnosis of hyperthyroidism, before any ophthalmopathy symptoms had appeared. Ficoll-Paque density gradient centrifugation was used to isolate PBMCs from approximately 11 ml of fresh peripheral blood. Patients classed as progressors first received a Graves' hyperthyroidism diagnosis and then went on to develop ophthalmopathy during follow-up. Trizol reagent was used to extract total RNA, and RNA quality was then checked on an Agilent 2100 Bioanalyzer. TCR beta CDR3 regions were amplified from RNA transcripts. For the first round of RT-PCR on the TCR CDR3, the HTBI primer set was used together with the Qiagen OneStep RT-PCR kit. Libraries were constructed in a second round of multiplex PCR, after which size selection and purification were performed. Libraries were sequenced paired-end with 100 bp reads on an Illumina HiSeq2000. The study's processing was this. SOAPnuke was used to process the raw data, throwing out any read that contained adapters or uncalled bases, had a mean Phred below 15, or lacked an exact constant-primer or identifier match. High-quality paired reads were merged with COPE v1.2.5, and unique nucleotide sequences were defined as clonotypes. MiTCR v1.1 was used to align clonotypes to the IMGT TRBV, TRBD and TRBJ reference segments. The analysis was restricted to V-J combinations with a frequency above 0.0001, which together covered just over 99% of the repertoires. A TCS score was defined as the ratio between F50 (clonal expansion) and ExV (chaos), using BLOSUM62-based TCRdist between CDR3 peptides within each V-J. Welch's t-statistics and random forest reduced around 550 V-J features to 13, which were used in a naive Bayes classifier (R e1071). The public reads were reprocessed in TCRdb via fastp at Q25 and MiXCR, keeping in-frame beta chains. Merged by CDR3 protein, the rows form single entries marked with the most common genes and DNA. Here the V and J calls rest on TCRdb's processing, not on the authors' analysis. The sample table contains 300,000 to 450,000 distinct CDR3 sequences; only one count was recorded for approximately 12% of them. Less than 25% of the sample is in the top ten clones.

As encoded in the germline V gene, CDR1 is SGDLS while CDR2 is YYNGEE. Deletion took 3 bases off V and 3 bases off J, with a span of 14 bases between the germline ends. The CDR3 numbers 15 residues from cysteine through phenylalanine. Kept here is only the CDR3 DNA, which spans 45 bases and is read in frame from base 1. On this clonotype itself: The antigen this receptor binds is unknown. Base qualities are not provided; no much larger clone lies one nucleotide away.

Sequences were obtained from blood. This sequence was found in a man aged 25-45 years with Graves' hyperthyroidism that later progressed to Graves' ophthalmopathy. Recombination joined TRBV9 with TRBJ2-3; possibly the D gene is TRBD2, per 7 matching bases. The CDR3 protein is CASSEGGGPTDTQYF. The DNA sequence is TGTGCCAGCAGCGAAGGGGGGGGGCCTACAGATACGCAGTATTTT. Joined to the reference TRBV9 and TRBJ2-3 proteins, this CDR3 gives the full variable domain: DSGVTQTPKHLITATGQRVTLRCSPRSGDLSVYWYQQSLDQGLQFLIQYYNGEERAKGNILERFSAQQFPDLHSELNLSSLELGDSALYFCASSEGGGPTDTQYFGPGTRLTVL.